The text below deals with one T cell receptor (beta chain). Profiled with immunoSEQ multiplex PCR; TCRdb holds only in-frame clones, not every one. The sample comprises about 130,000 clones, roughly 90% of which are singletons, and around 7.9% rests with the top ten. The sample comes from a study of control samples from healthy donors and cancer patients. Trimming cost V 6 bases and J 2 bases, with 14 bases left between them. Germline-derived CDR1 and CDR2 are MNHEY and SVGEGT. The CDR3 totals 14 residues. Input material: blood. This TCR was sampled from a man aged 18 to 29 in good health. This chain joins TRBV6-2 or TRBV6-3 and TRBJ2-7; D is ambiguous. CDR3 in amino acids: CASRPNGPPYEQYF. In DNA, the CDR3 is TGTGCCAGCAGGCCTAACGGGCCCCCCTACGAGCAGTACTTC.